One and the same sample provided the 5 T cell receptor beta chains below, sequenced in a study of identical twins. TCRdb reprocessed the 5' RACE reads via MiXCR and lists one record per CDR3 protein. Of 460,000 or so distinct CDR3 sequences listed, approximately 15% are singletons. The sample also formed part of further work on yellow fever vaccine responses in identical twins.

Input material: CD4+ T cells sorted from blood. Receptor source: a woman younger than 30 in good health.

The V and J genes are TRBV20-1 and TRBJ1-1, with D perhaps TRBD1 (6 bases). Germline V lookup: CDR1 DFQATT, CDR2 SNEGSKA (reference sequence). The CDR3 has 10 residues. Trimming stripped 4 bases from V and 11 bases from J, with 11 bases between. CDR3 in amino acids: CSATGQLAFF. In nucleotides, the CDR3 is TGCAGTGCTACAGGACAGTTGGCTTTCTTT.

This clonotype was picked up a small number of times. The CDR3 loop reads CASSSGTEMTQPQHF. Written as DNA, the CDR3 is TGTGCCAGCAGCTCCGGGACAGAAATGACCCAGCCCCAGCATTTT. This rearrangement joins TRBV7-9 to TRBJ1-5; 7 positions match TRBD1. The CDR3 is 15 amino acids. CDR1 and CDR2 from the germline V gene are SEHNR and FQNEAQ (reference sequence). The junction had 10 bases not matched to a gene; V was cut back by 4 bases and J by 7 bases.

This chain uses TRBV4-3 with TRBJ2-1, with a tentative D call TRBD1 (6 bases). CDR3 length: 15 amino acids. The V and J ends lost 1 base and 9 bases respectively, with 16 bases between them. Germline CDR1 and CDR2: LGHNA and YSLEER. The CDR3 DNA sequence: TGCGCCAGCAGCCAAGTTAGGGGGAGTCGGGTTGAGCAGTTCTTC. This sequence encodes CASSQVRGSRVEQFF.

This clonotype has more than one count but fewer than ten. The V call is TRBV11-1, the J call TRBJ2-7; D gene ambiguous. Germline V gives CDR1 SGHAT, CDR2 FQDESV (reference sequence). This CDR3 is built from 18 residues. V lost 5 bases to trimming and J lost 0 bases, with 23 bases between them. CDR3 nucleotides: TGTGCCAGCAGCCCACCCCTCAGTCCGCAAGACAACTCCTACGAGCAGTACTTC. Translation: CASSPPLSPQDNSYEQYF.

The chain has TRBV6-5 and TRBJ2-7; 7 positions match TRBD2. The V gene's germline CDR1 is MNHEY and CDR2 SVGAGI. This CDR3 spans 14 amino acids. With 2 bases clipped from V and 2 bases from J, the junction kept 3 bases outside the gene matches. The CDR3 region is CASSYAGRTYEQYF. The CDR3 nucleotides read TGTGCCAGCAGTTACGCCGGGAGGACCTACGAGCAGTACTTC.